Listed below are T cell receptor beta chains from one sample, sequenced in a study of T cells in Graves' hyperthyroidism and ophthalmopathy. MiXCR, applied by TCRdb to the multiplex PCR reads, yields one record per CDR3 protein. Among about 680,000 distinct CDR3 sequences listed, about 35% were seen once. The material sequenced was blood. The receptors derive from a woman aged 40 to 50 with Graves' hyperthyroidism. The CDR3 runs from the conserved cysteine through the conserved F or W. A D gene is named only where the DNA matches it firmly. A row's size may be missing; if present it is once, few, many or a size class.

cdr3_nt,cdr3_aa,clone_size,d_call,v_call,j_call
TGCAGTGCTACTACAGGGTCAACTAATGAAAAACTGTTTTTT,CSATTGSTNEKLFF,few,NA,TRBV20-1,TRBJ1-4
TGTGCCAGCAGCACAGACAGGATCAGCTCCTACGAGCAGTACTTC,CASSTDRISSYEQYF,NA,NA,TRBV6-5,TRBJ2-7
TGTGCCAGCAGCTTAGCCCCTCTAGCTCATGAGACCCAGTACTTC,CASSLAPLAHETQYF,few,NA,TRBV11-2,TRBJ2-5
TGCGCCAGCAGTGGGGAGTCCAAGGCCTACGAGCAGTACTTC,CASSGESKAYEQYF,NA,NA,TRBV10-1,TRBJ2-7
TGTGCCAGCAGTGAATGGGGACAGGGGGCTAGCTACACCTTC,CASSEWGQGASYTF,many,TRBD1,TRBV2,TRBJ1-2
TGTGCCAGCAGCTCCCCCGGAGGGCTAGCGGGGGGGTGGACCCAAGAGACCCAGTACTTC,CASSSPGGLAGGWTQETQYF,NA,TRBD2,TRBV7-2,TRBJ2-5
TGTGCCAGCAGGGGAATCTCTGGAAACACCATATATTTT,CASRGISGNTIYF,few,NA,TRBV7-2,TRBJ1-3
TGTGCCAGCAGTTTGGTGGTTGGCGGGGGGCTCCAAGAGACCCAGTACTTC,CASSLVVGGGLQETQYF,NA,TRBD2,TRBV12-3/TRBV12-4,TRBJ2-5
TGTGCCAGCAGCTTAGACTATCAGCCCCAGCATTTT,CASSLDYQPQHF,many,NA,TRBV7-9,TRBJ1-5
TGTGCCAGCAAGGTGGACAGGTCGAATAAAAAACTGTTTTTT,CASKVDRSNKKLFF,NA,TRBD1,TRBV2,TRBJ1-4
TGTGCCAGCAGTAAACCGGGACAGGTCTATGGCTACACCTTC,CASSKPGQVYGYTF,few,TRBD1,TRBV7-9,TRBJ1-2
TGTGCCAGCAGCCTTCGAGGGGGCGCAAATGGAAACACCATATATTTT,CASSLRGGANGNTIYF,many,TRBD1,TRBV7-3,TRBJ1-3
TGCAGTGCTTCTATACGATTCGCCTTGAACACTGAAGCTTTCTTT,CSASIRFALNTEAFF,NA,NA,TRBV20-1,TRBJ1-1
TGTGCCAGTCAAGGGCGGGACAGCTATGGCTACACCTTC,CASQGRDSYGYTF,few,TRBD1,TRBV19,TRBJ1-2
TGTGCCAGCAGTTTAGGGGACTATGCCTTC,CASSLGDYAF,NA,NA,TRBV12-3/TRBV12-4,TRBJ1-2
TGTGCCAGCAGCCCGAGACAGGGGTCGGGCGAGCAGTACTTC,CASSPRQGSGEQYF,few,TRBD1,TRBV7-8,TRBJ2-7
TGCGCCAGCAGTACCCCGGGACTAGCGGGAGAAGGCACAGATACGCAGTATTTT,CASSTPGLAGEGTDTQYF,NA,TRBD2,TRBV10-1,TRBJ2-3
TGTGCCAGCAGTTTATGGCAGGGGGCCCAGGAAGAGACCCAGTACTTC,CASSLWQGAQEETQYF,few,TRBD1,TRBV12-3/TRBV12-4,TRBJ2-5
TGCGCCAGCAGTGAGTCGAGAGAGCAGTACTTC,CASSESREQYF,NA,NA,TRBV10-1,TRBJ2-7
TGCGCCAGCAGCCAAGTGACGGCGATAGACCGGCCCCAGCATTTT,CASSQVTAIDRPQHF,NA,NA,TRBV4-1,TRBJ1-5
TGTGCCAGCGAGAGACAGGACGGGTACGGGGAGCTGTTTTTT,CASERQDGYGELFF,many,NA,TRBV6-1,TRBJ2-2
TGTGCCAGCAGCCTAAACGTGGGGGAGCTGTTTTTT,CASSLNVGELFF,NA,NA,TRBV12-3/TRBV12-4,TRBJ2-2
TGCAGTGCTAGGGGTGCTGGCTACACCTTC,CSARGAGYTF,many,NA,TRBV20-1,TRBJ1-2
TGTGCCAGCAGCTTAGAGGGTGGAACCGCCTACGAGCAGTACTTC,CASSLEGGTAYEQYF,few,NA,TRBV7-2,TRBJ2-7
TGTGCCAGCATCCCGGACAGCGGCGAGCAGTACTTC,CASIPDSGEQYF,many,NA,TRBV7-8,TRBJ2-7
TGTGCCACCAGTGATTCCGGCAAGGCGGGGGAGACCCAGTACTTC,CATSDSGKAGETQYF,many,NA,TRBV24-1,TRBJ2-5
TGTGCCAGCATCAACAGGGATAGTGGTGGGTCCCAGCATTTT,CASINRDSGGSQHF,NA,NA,TRBV7-9,TRBJ1-5
TGTGCCAGCGGTTCTCGATACACTGAAGCTTTCTTT,CASGSRYTEAFF,NA,NA,TRBV6-5,TRBJ1-1
TGTGCCAGCAGCTCCGTCAGAATTCCCGAAGCTTTCTTT,CASSSVRIPEAFF,many,NA,TRBV7-2,TRBJ1-1
TGTGCCAGCAGCTCCTCCGGGACTAGCATCTACGAGCAGTACTTC,CASSSSGTSIYEQYF,NA,TRBD2,TRBV6-5,TRBJ2-7
TGTGCCAGCAGAAAACAGGGATACAATGAGCAGTTCTTC,CASRKQGYNEQFF,NA,NA,TRBV7-9,TRBJ2-1
TGTGCCAGCAGCTTAGTGTCCGGACAGGGGGTAGGAGAGACCCAGTACTTC,CASSLVSGQGVGETQYF,NA,TRBD1,TRBV7-9,TRBJ2-5
TGCAGCGTTACTACCGGGACAGGTAAACTATCCGATCAGCCCCAGCATTTT,CSVTTGTGKLSDQPQHF,many,TRBD1,TRBV29-1,TRBJ1-5
TGTGCCAGCAGCTTCAGTGTCGGACAGCCCCAGCATTTT,CASSFSVGQPQHF,NA,NA,TRBV7-9,TRBJ1-5
TGTGCCAGCAGACACTCCGGGACAGCGAATTCACCCCTCCACTTT,CASRHSGTANSPLHF,NA,TRBD1,TRBV3-1,TRBJ1-6
TGTGCCAGCGAAGGTCGACTTTCCTACGAGCAGTACTTC,CASEGRLSYEQYF,many,NA,TRBV6-1,TRBJ2-7
TGTGCCAGCAGAGGACCCCGGGACGGTCACTATGGCTACACCTTC,CASRGPRDGHYGYTF,few,NA,TRBV7-2,TRBJ1-2
TGCGCCAGCAGCTTCGACGCTGACGAGCAGTACTTC,CASSFDADEQYF,many,NA,TRBV5-1,TRBJ2-7
TGTGCCAGCAGACAAGACCGTATGGTGAACACTGAAGCTTTCTTT,CASRQDRMVNTEAFF,many,NA,TRBV7-9,TRBJ1-1
TGTGCCAGCGCTAATACGGAAAAACTGTTTTTT,CASANTEKLFF,NA,NA,TRBV12-3/TRBV12-4,TRBJ1-4
TGCAGCGTTGAAGAAGGGTGGGCGACCCGGAACTATGGCTACACCTTC,CSVEEGWATRNYGYTF,few,NA,TRBV29-1,TRBJ1-2
TGTGCCAGCAGCCTAGCCGGGACACGTTATGGCTACACCTTC,CASSLAGTRYGYTF,NA,NA,TRBV3-1,TRBJ1-2
TGTGCCACCAGCAGCACCAGGACAGGGACCGTGCACACTGAAGCTTTCTTT,CATSSTRTGTVHTEAFF,many,TRBD1,TRBV15,TRBJ1-1